The 21 T cell receptor beta chains presented below share a single source sample, sequenced in a study of technical replicates of blood from a handful of donors (dated by TCRdb to 2016 to 2017). The receptor library was made with the immunoSEQ multiplex PCR assay. As stored in TCRdb, this immuneACCESS dataset retains in-frame rearrangements with V and J assigned. A fraction of the clones does not appear; measured against another copy, unresolved V genes explain less than half of the discrepancy, and the remainder lacks a known reason. Within this sample are 60,000 to 70,000 clones, with about 86% of them counted one time only. Approximately 4.7% of the sample goes to the ten largest clones. What was sequenced was PBMCs. The origin of the receptors is a human donor in good health. Some clones in this sample may be carry-over from other donors' samples.

The chain carries TRBV7-7 and TRBJ2-1; 15 nucleotides agree with TRBD2. The J segment lost 0 bases and the V segment lost 5 bases, leaving 5 bases of the junction unmatched. Germline V lookup: CDR1 SSHAT, CDR2 FNYEAQ (reference sequence). The CDR3 spans 18 residues. CDR3 DNA: TGTGCCAGCAGCCGCGGACTAGCGGGGGGGAGCTCCTACAATGAGCAGTTCTTC. Amino acid sequence: CASSRGLAGGSSYNEQFF.

The gene calls are TRBV6-5 and TRBJ1-1, with D possibly matching TRBD1 (6 bases). The CDR3 covers 14 residues. Germline V lookup: CDR1 MNHEY, CDR2 SVGAGI. V lost 5 bases and J 6 bases, leaving 16 bases between the germline ends. The CDR3 DNA is TGTGCCAGCAGTAATCGGCCGGGGGGCGCTGAAGCTTTCTTT. Protein product: CASSNRPGGAEAFF.

This rearrangement joins TRBV27 to TRBJ2-7; 9 nucleotides agree with TRBD2. The CDR3 has 14 residues. V was clipped by 5 bases and J by 3 bases; unmatched bases: 5. Germline CDR1 reads MNHEY; CDR2 reads SMNVEV (reference sequence). The CDR3 reads CASSRRTSDYEQYF. In DNA, the CDR3 is TGTGCCAGCAGTAGGAGGACTAGCGACTACGAGCAGTACTTC.

V and J are TRBV9 and TRBJ2-3, with D uncertain. CDR3 length: 14 residues. Germline values: CDR1 SGDLS, CDR2 YYNGEE. V was clipped by 0 bases and J by 4 bases, with 9 bases between them. CDR3 bases: TGTGCCAGCAGCGTAGACTTGCGTTCAGATACGCAGTATTTT. Translation gives CASSVDLRSDTQYF.

The V call is TRBV10-2, the J call TRBJ2-2; 11 bases line up with TRBD2. V lost 8 bases to trimming and J lost 4 bases; unmatched junction nucleotides: 12. The germline CDR1 and CDR2 sequences are WSHSY and SAAADI. CDR3 size: 17 residues. The CDR3 reads CASCRPSSGRVTGELFF. In nucleotides, the CDR3 is TGCGCCAGCTGTCGGCCCAGTAGCGGGAGGGTCACCGGGGAGCTGTTTTTT.

The chain is built from TRBV7-2 and TRBJ1-2; D may be TRBD1 (5 bases). CDR3 length: 14 amino acids. V lost 3 bases and J 1 base, leaving 9 bases between the germline ends. CDR1 is SGHTA, CDR2 FQGNSA, per germline. The CDR3 reads CASSLGPVNYGYTF. In DNA, the CDR3 is TGTGCCAGCAGCTTGGGGCCCGTTAACTATGGCTACACCTTC.

This clone occurred many times. The V gene is TRBV5-6, the J gene TRBJ2-3; 7 bases map to TRBD2. CDR3 length equals 16 residues. Germline values: CDR1 SGHDT, CDR2 YYEEEE. V lost 1 base, J lost 1 base, and 6 bases stayed unmatched. This chain's CDR3 is CASSLSGRERTDTQYF. Here the CDR3 DNA reads TGTGCCAGCAGCTTGAGTGGGAGGGAGCGCACAGATACGCAGTATTTT.

The V call is TRBV4-2, the J call TRBJ2-7; 7 nucleotides match TRBD2. V lost 6 bases, J lost 3 bases, and 11 bases stayed unmatched. This CDR3 is built from 15 residues. The germline CDR1 and CDR2 sequences are LGHNA and YNFKEQ. CDR3 bases: TGTGCCAGCAGAAGTGGCGGGAGCGGAATCTACGAGCAGTACTTC. This translates into CASRSGGSGIYEQYF.

This chain links TRBV5-4 with TRBJ1-2; possible D gene TRBD1, 6 bases. Germline loops: CDR1 SGHNT, CDR2 YYREEE (reference sequence). V lost 4 bases and J 3 bases, leaving 13 bases between the germline ends. This CDR3 comprises 14 residues. The CDR3 coding sequence is TGTGCCAGCAGCCATGGGGCAGGGGACTATGGCTACACCTTC. This sequence encodes CASSHGAGDYGYTF. Using reference TRBV5-4 and TRBJ1-2 for the parts outside the CDR3, the full variable domain is ETGVTQSPTHLIKTRGQQVTLRCSSQSGHNTVSWYQQALGQGPQFIFQYYREEENGRGNFPPRFSGLQFPNYSSELNVNALELDDSALYLCASSHGAGDYGYTFGSGTRLTVV.

The rearrangement joins TRBV19 to TRBJ1-5; TRBD1 aligns across 7 bases. The junction had 5 bases not matched to a gene; V was cut back by 3 bases and J by 3 bases. The germline gives CDR1 LNHDA, CDR2 SQIVND (reference sequence). The CDR3 sequence is 15 residues long. This chain's CDR3 is CASSMTGFINQPQHF. CDR3 DNA: TGTGCCAGTAGTATGACAGGGTTTATCAATCAGCCCCAGCATTTT.

This chain joins TRBV18 and TRBJ2-1, with D perhaps matching TRBD2 (6 bases). In germline, CDR1 is KGHSH, CDR2 LQKENI. Trimming shortened V by 3 bases and J by 2 bases, and 14 bases separated the two germline ends. This CDR3 is 16 amino acids long. CDR3 sequence: CASSPRSGRAYNEQFF. CDR3 sequence (DNA): TGTGCCAGCTCACCCCGGTCCGGGAGAGCCTACAATGAGCAGTTCTTC.

This chain joins TRBV19 and TRBJ2-5, with 9 bases identical to TRBD1. Germline CDR1 LNHDA, CDR2 SQIVND (reference sequence). The CDR3 is 14 residues long. Germline trimming cut 7 bases from V and 5 bases from J; bases unmatched to any gene: 8. The CDR3 nucleotides are TGTGCCAGTATCGGGACAGGGCCTGGCGAGACCCAGTACTTC. It codes for CASIGTGPGETQYF.

The chain combines TRBV4-3 with TRBJ1-3; 8 bases are shared with TRBD1. Looked up from germline, CDR1 is LGHNA and CDR2 is YSLEER. This CDR3 is built from 17 residues. V shed 1 base and J 0 bases; nucleotides not matched to a gene: 5. DNA for the CDR3: TGCGCCAGCAGCCAAGTAGGACAGGGCGCCTCTGGAAACACCATATATTTT. Its protein is CASSQVGQGASGNTIYF.

This chain connects TRBV30 to TRBJ1-6; D is unclear. The length of the CDR3 is 15 residues. Trimming shortened V by 1 base and J by 4 bases, and 11 bases separated the two germline ends. Germline V gene sequence: CDR1 GTSNPN, CDR2 SVGIG (reference sequence). CDR3 protein: CAWSDPGTYNSPLHF. The CDR3 nucleotides read TGTGCCTGGAGTGACCCGGGAACATATAATTCACCCCTCCACTTT.

This clone was picked up one time. This chain uses TRBV18 with TRBJ2-5, with 12 bases identical to TRBD2. This CDR3 has 17 amino acids. The germline gives CDR1 KGHSH, CDR2 LQKENI. The V segment lost 4 bases and the J segment 5 bases; nucleotides outside the gene matches: 11. The CDR3 DNA follows: TGTGCCAGCTCACGAAGTTCTAGCGGGGGGGCTTTGGAGACCCAGTACTTC. It yields the protein CASSRSSSGGALETQYF.

The chain has TRBV5-6 and TRBJ1-2; unclear D gene. Germline CDR1 reads SGHDT; CDR2 reads YYEEEE. V lost 2 bases, J lost 6 bases, and 11 bases lay in between. The CDR3 is 13 amino acids. Here the CDR3 reads CASSFLGSNGYTF. CDR3 nucleotides: TGTGCCAGCAGCTTCTTGGGGAGTAATGGCTACACCTTC.

This chain uses TRBV5-5 with TRBJ1-2, with D perhaps matching TRBD1 (6 bases). Trimming left V 0 bases short and J 3 bases short, with 12 bases between. Germline lookup yields CDR1 SGHKS and CDR2 YYEKEE (reference sequence). This CDR3 spans 15 amino acids. Here the CDR3 DNA reads TGTGCCAGCAGCTTGGTGGCAACAGGGCACTATGGCTACACCTTC. Its protein product is CASSLVATGHYGYTF.

The rearrangement links TRBV7-2 to TRBJ2-2; tentatively, D is TRBD1 (8 bases). The CDR3 loop spans 15 amino acids. From germline, CDR1 is SGHTA and CDR2 FQGNSA. Trimming cost V 5 bases and J 6 bases, with 16 bases left between them. CDR3 sequence (DNA): TGTGCCAGCAGCGTACAGGGGGGGCGATCCGGGGAGCTGTTTTTT. This sequence encodes CASSVQGGRSGELFF.

The gene calls are TRBV6-1 and TRBJ2-2, with D possibly TRBD1 on 6 matching bases. CDR3 length: 15 residues. Germline V CDR1 and CDR2: MNHNS, SASEGT. V was cut by 8 bases and J by 0 bases, with 13 bases left in between. The DNA for the CDR3 is TGTGCCAGCGGCAGAAGGACAGCGAACACCGGGGAGCTGTTTTTT. Translating it yields CASGRRTANTGELFF.

V gene TRBV19 combines with J gene TRBJ2-5, with 8 bases matching TRBD2. Germline assignment: CDR1 LNHDA and CDR2 SQIVND (reference sequence). J lost 0 bases, V lost 4 bases, and 4 bases had no gene match. This CDR3 comprises 15 residues. Here the CDR3 reads CASSNGLAYQETQYF. In DNA, the CDR3 is TGTGCCAGTAGTAATGGACTAGCATACCAAGAGACCCAGTACTTC.

The chain joins TRBV7-9 to TRBJ1-1; no clear D gene. This CDR3 spans 13 amino acids. The germline CDR1 and CDR2 sequences are SEHNR and FQNEAQ (reference sequence). V lost 1 base to trimming and J lost 4 bases, with 7 bases between them. The CDR3: CASSLEAGTEAFF. The CDR3 DNA reads as TGTGCCAGCAGCTTAGAAGCGGGCACTGAAGCTTTCTTT.